The 21 T cell receptor beta chains reported below all come from one sample, sequenced in a study of cytomegalovirus exposure and HLA in healthy donors. This PCR relied on a set of 60 Vbeta primers and 13 Jbeta primers. Produced via immunoSEQ multiplex PCR; TCRdb's table is partial and in-frame only. This sample's clone table lists about 160,000 clones. The sequenced sample was PBMCs. The receptors stem from a woman aged 45-60 years in good health and CMV-seronegative.

The CDR3: CASSRPQGRGNTIYF. CDR3 nucleotide sequence: TGCGCCAGCAGCCGGCCTCAGGGGAGAGGAAACACCATATATTTT. This chain connects TRBV4-1 to TRBJ1-3, with TRBD1 as a possible D gene (6 bases). Trimming took 4 bases from V and 4 from J, leaving 14 bases between them. The CDR3 spans 15 residues. Germline V gene lookup returns CDR1 MGHRA and CDR2 YSYEKL.

The chain has TRBV28 and TRBJ2-6, with 9 bases fitting TRBD1. In germline, CDR1 is MDHEN, CDR2 SYDVKM. The CDR3 length is 15 residues. V lost 11 bases and J lost 0; bases outside the gene matches: 5. This CDR3 is CAVDRGFSGANVLTF. CDR3 nucleotide sequence: TGTGCCGTAGACAGGGGGTTCTCTGGGGCCAACGTCCTGACTTTC.

This rearrangement joins TRBV5-4 to TRBJ2-3; D might be TRBD2 (6 bases). Germline CDR1 and CDR2: SGHNT and YYREEE (reference sequence). This CDR3 is built from 14 residues. V lost 5 bases and J 3 bases, leaving 13 bases between the germline ends. The CDR3 sequence: CASRTGERTDTQYF. The CDR3 region has the DNA TGTGCCAGCAGGACGGGAGAGAGGACAGATACGCAGTATTTT.

The CDR3 loop is CASSIPDWYSNQPQHF. The CDR3 coding sequence is TGTGCCAGTAGTATCCCAGATTGGTATAGCAATCAGCCCCAGCATTTT. The chain employs TRBV19 and TRBJ1-5; D gene unclear. Germline V gives CDR1 LNHDA, CDR2 SQIVND (reference sequence). Trimming shortened V by 3 bases and J by 0 bases, and 12 bases separated the two germline ends. The CDR3 totals 16 residues.

The CDR3 is CAWSQTGDGYTF. CDR3 bases: TGTGCCTGGAGTCAGACAGGGGATGGCTACACCTTC. The chain is built from TRBV30 and TRBJ1-2; TRBD1 aligns across 8 bases. The CDR3 is 12 amino acids. The trim removed 2 bases at V and 6 bases at J, leaving 2 bases unmatched. CDR1 is GTSNPN, CDR2 SVGIG, per germline (reference sequence).

The V call is TRBV30, the J call TRBJ1-2, with 9 bases identical to TRBD1. Trimming cost V 1 base and J 6 bases; bases outside gene matches: 3. Germline assignment: CDR1 GTSNPN and CDR2 SVGIG (reference sequence). The CDR3 has 13 amino acids. For the CDR3, the DNA is TGTGCCTGGAGTGCCGGGACAGGGAATGGCTACACCTTC. Protein: CAWSAGTGNGYTF.

The rearrangement links TRBV28 to TRBJ2-5, with 8 positions matching TRBD1. Per germline, CDR1 MDHEN and CDR2 SYDVKM. The CDR3 consists of 14 residues. The V and J ends lost 6 bases and 5 bases, in that order; junction bases with no gene match: 8. CDR3 loop: CASSPPGGEETQYF. The CDR3 bases are TGTGCCAGCAGCCCCCCAGGGGGCGAGGAGACCCAGTACTTC.

The V gene is TRBV5-1, the J gene TRBJ2-7; perhaps TRBD1 as D (6 bases). The CDR3 runs 14 residues. V was shortened by 5 bases and J by 2 bases, with 14 bases between the two germline ends. CDR1 SGHRS and CDR2 YFSETQ come from the germline V gene. In DNA, the CDR3 is TGCGCCAGCAGTCAACAGGGTGGTCCCTACGAGCAGTACTTC. It codes for CASSQQGGPYEQYF.

The chain employs TRBV19 and TRBJ1-1; 8 nucleotides agree with TRBD1. This CDR3 has 13 residues. Germline lookup yields CDR1 LNHDA and CDR2 SQIVND (reference sequence). The ends lost 3 bases at V and 11 bases at J; junction bases unmatched: 8. The chain's CDR3 is CASSMSDRAGAFF. The CDR3 DNA follows: TGTGCCAGTAGTATGTCGGACAGGGCTGGGGCTTTCTTT. Together with reference TRBV19 and TRBJ1-1, the CDR3 gives the full variable domain: DGGITQSPKYLFRKEGQNVTLSCEQNLNHDAMYWYRQDPGQGLRLIYYSQIVNDFQKGDIAEGYSVSREKKESFPLTVTSAQKNPTAFYLCASSMSDRAGAFFGQGTRLTVV.

The gene calls are TRBV7-9 and TRBJ2-7; D is unclear. Germline V gene data show CDR1 as SEHNR and CDR2 as FQNEAQ (reference sequence). Between the trimmed V and J ends, which lost 3 bases and 2 bases, there was a span of 8 bases. This CDR3 contains 13 residues. The CDR3 coding sequence is TGTGCCAGCAGCTTTAACAGAGCCTACGAGCAGTACTTC. Translation gives CASSFNRAYEQYF.

The CDR3, as DNA: TGTGCCAGCAGTGAAGGGGGGTTCAACACCGGGGAGCTGTTTTTT. Its protein product is CASSEGGFNTGELFF. This chain joins TRBV25-1 and TRBJ2-2; tentative D call: TRBD2 (6 bases). Trimming left V 2 bases short and J 2 bases short, with 9 bases between. This CDR3 is built from 15 residues. Germline CDR1 is MGHDK and CDR2 is SYGVNS.

V is TRBV2 and J is TRBJ2-5; maybe TRBD2 (5 bases). The V gene lost 3 bases and the J gene lost 2 bases, with 10 bases spanning the gap. CDR1 and CDR2 (germline): SNHLY, FYNNEI. The CDR3 runs 14 residues. Here the CDR3 DNA reads TGTGCCAGCAGTGATGACTACGCACAAGAGACCCAGTACTTC. Its translation is CASSDDYAQETQYF.

This rearrangement joins TRBV5-6 to TRBJ1-6; 8 bases are shared with TRBD1. Trimming cost V 0 bases and J 5 bases; bases outside gene matches: 4. The CDR3 runs 16 residues. Germline V gene sequence: CDR1 SGHDT, CDR2 YYEEEE. The DNA of the CDR3 is TGTGCCAGCAGCTTGGTGGACAGGGCGGATAATTCACCCCTCCACTTT. Amino acids: CASSLVDRADNSPLHF.

The chain combines TRBV4-2 with TRBJ1-5; D uncertain. Germline CDR1 and CDR2: LGHNA and YNFKEQ. The V gene lost 0 bases and the J gene lost 3 bases, with 9 bases spanning the gap. The CDR3 has 15 amino acids. The CDR3 loop reads CASSQDGRNNQPQHF. CDR3 bases: TGTGCCAGCAGCCAAGATGGGCGAAACAATCAGCCCCAGCATTTT.

Of note for this clone: Compared with germline, one end of the junction differs, possibly owing to a read error. This chain joins TRBV5-1 and TRBJ2-2; a possible D gene is TRBD1 (6 bases). CDR1 and CDR2 (germline): SGHRS, YFSETQ. This CDR3 region has 16 residues. In DNA form, the CDR3 reads TGCGCCAGCAGCTTGGATGGACAGCGGAACTCCGGGGAGCTGTTTTTT. Translated: CASSLDGQRNSGELFF. Filled out from reference TRBV5-1 and TRBJ2-2, the complete variable domain reads KAGVTQTPRYLIKTRGQQVTLSCSPISGHRSVSWYQQTPGQGLQFLFEYFSETQRNKGNFPGRFSGRQFSNSRSEMNVSTLELGDSALYLCASSLDGQRNSGELFFGEGSRLTVL.

V is TRBV5-1 and J is TRBJ1-1; D gene ambiguous. Trimming removed 4 bases from V and 2 bases from J, with 12 bases in between. The CDR3 totals 14 residues. Per germline, CDR1 SGHRS and CDR2 YFSETQ. This CDR3 reads CASSPQPGNTEAFF. As DNA, the CDR3 is TGCGCCAGCAGCCCCCAACCGGGAAACACTGAAGCTTTCTTT.

For this clone: Other DNA sequences from this sample encode an identical CDR3 as well. The chain carries TRBV27 and TRBJ1-1; D is undetermined. Germline assignment: CDR1 MNHEY and CDR2 SMNVEV (reference sequence). The length of the CDR3 is 13 residues. Trimming left V 3 bases short and J 2 bases short, with 7 bases between. The CDR3 here is CASSFTANTEAFF. In nucleotides, the CDR3 is TGTGCCAGCAGTTTTACAGCCAACACTGAAGCTTTCTTT.

This chain joins TRBV9 and TRBJ2-7; D may be TRBD1 (6 bases). This CDR3 has 14 amino acids. Germline loops: CDR1 SGDLS, CDR2 YYNGEE. The V end was cut by 0 bases, the J end by 7 bases, with 14 bases between. The CDR3 sequence: CASSVGQEPREQYF. The CDR3 DNA reads TGTGCCAGCAGCGTAGGACAGGAGCCAAGGGAGCAGTACTTC.

The rearrangement uses TRBV4-1 and TRBJ2-7; 10 bases align to TRBD2. Germline lookup yields CDR1 MGHRA and CDR2 YSYEKL. This CDR3 is built from 15 residues. With V trimmed by 4 bases and J by 5 bases, 8 bases remained unmatched. CDR3 DNA sequence: TGCGCCAGCAGCCTCCGAGCGGGAGGGGGGGACGAGCAGTACTTC. This sequence encodes CASSLRAGGGDEQYF.

The CDR3 DNA sequence: TGTGCCAGCAGGCTAGCGGACCAAGAGACCCAGTACTTC. It specifies CASRLADQETQYF. The V call is TRBV7-2, the J call TRBJ2-5; 7 nucleotides agree with TRBD2. The CDR3 is made up of 13 amino acids. V lost 6 bases to trimming and J lost 0 bases; unmatched junction nucleotides: 1. Germline V gene lookup returns CDR1 SGHTA and CDR2 FQGNSA.

CDR3 in DNA: TGTGCCAGCAGCGGCCTGACAGAAACCTTCGGGACTGAAGCTTTCTTT. It codes for CASSGLTETFGTEAFF. The chain links TRBV5-6 to TRBJ1-1, with D maybe TRBD1 (5 bases). Germline V gene lookup returns CDR1 SGHDT and CDR2 YYEEEE. The CDR3 totals 16 residues. The germline V and J ends were trimmed by 4 bases and 5 bases, with 21 bases remaining between them.